One and the same sample provided the 6 T cell receptor beta chains below, sequenced in a study of response to subunit inactivated influenza vaccine. From the RT-PCR reads, TCRdb called clonotypes with MiXCR, one entry per CDR3 protein. The table lists roughly 570,000 distinct CDR3 sequences, approximately 13% of them singletons, with roughly 13% in the top ten. The material was PBMCs from blood, obtained 40 to 50 days after vaccination. The receptors were sampled from a man over 45 who received an inactivated influenza vaccine.

The chain employs TRBV7-6 and TRBJ1-1; TRBD1 aligns across 9 bases. V gave up 2 bases and J gave up 0 bases; unmatched junction bases: 10. The CDR3 contains 18 residues. From germline, CDR1 is SGHVS and CDR2 FNYEAQ. CDR3 in amino acids: CASSLKGQGLLMNTEAFF. The CDR3 DNA reads as TGTGCCAGCAGCTTAAAGGGACAGGGTTTACTAATGAACACTGAAGCTTTCTTT.

This clonotype was seen a handful of times. In nucleotides, the CDR3 is TGTGCCAGCAGTTTTTTTCCGGGACAGTACAATGAGCAGTTCTTC. Its translation is CASSFFPGQYNEQFF. The V and J genes are TRBV27 and TRBJ2-1, with 7 nucleotides matching TRBD1. CDR3 length: 15 residues. Losses at the gene ends were 3 bases for V and 4 bases for J; bases not matched to a gene: 6. CDR1 and CDR2 from the germline V gene are MNHEY and SMNVEV (reference sequence).

This clonotype was found many times. The J gene is TRBJ2-7, the V gene TRBV5-1, with 7 bases aligning to TRBD1. Germline loops: CDR1 SGHRS, CDR2 YFSETQ. There are 13 residues in the CDR3. With 2 bases clipped from V and 3 bases from J, the junction kept 2 bases outside the gene matches. The CDR3 spells CASSFTGVYEQYF. CDR3 nucleotide sequence: TGCGCCAGCAGCTTTACAGGGGTCTACGAGCAGTACTTC.

The chain carries TRBV12-3 or TRBV12-4 and TRBJ2-2, with D perhaps TRBD2 (5 bases). Between the trimmed V and J ends, which lost 10 bases and 7 bases, there was a span of 13 bases. The CDR3 loop spans 12 amino acids. DNA of the CDR3: TGTGCCACCCACGGGATGGGCGGGGAGCTGTTTTTT. The encoded protein is CATHGMGGELFF.

This clonotype was seen more than once but under ten times. This CDR3 reads CASSLQRGSETQYF. Here the CDR3 DNA reads TGCGCCAGCAGCTTACAGCGGGGGAGCGAGACCCAGTACTTC. The J gene is TRBJ2-5, the V gene TRBV5-1; the match to TRBD2 covers 8 bases. Trimming cost V 2 bases and J 5 bases; bases outside gene matches: 5. CDR3 size: 14 residues. Germline lookup yields CDR1 SGHRS and CDR2 YFSETQ.

On this clonotype itself: One base away lies a much larger clone, so this may be a sequencing read error. The chain combines TRBV7-2 with TRBJ1-2; D possibly corresponds to TRBD1 (5 bases). Germline V CDR1 and CDR2: SGHTA, FQGNSA. CDR3 size: 13 residues. CDR3 region: CASSLSRGYGYAF. Written as DNA, the CDR3 is TGTGCCAGCAGCTTATCACGGGGGTACGGCTACGCCTTC.